This T cell receptor beta chain was profiled in a study of Ad26.COV2.S vaccination and SARS-CoV-2 variants. Study conclusions and caveats: Similar non-spike TCR breadth was seen in vaccine and placebo recipients. Compared with placebo recipients, vaccine recipients had higher spike-specific TCR breadth. Post-vaccination spike-specific CD8+ and CD4+ T cell responses reportedly had substantial breadth.

The method was immunoSEQ multiplex PCR; TCRdb's version includes in-frame clones alone and lacks a portion of them. Of 97,000 or so clones listed, roughly 75% are singletons. V was cut by 1 base and J by 6 bases, with 7 bases left in between. This CDR3 contains 12 residues. In germline, CDR1 is MNHEY, CDR2 SVGEGT. With respect to this clone: Antigen specificity is unknown.

The J gene is TRBJ2-7, the V gene TRBV6-2 or TRBV6-3; D is perhaps TRBD1 (5 bases). The receptor comes from a human donor who had recovered from COVID-19. Here the sequenced sample was peripheral blood, taken after recovery from COVID-19. This CDR3 is CASSYFDSEQYF. The DNA for the CDR3 is TGTGCCAGCAGTTACTTCGACAGCGAGCAGTACTTC.